Each of the 22 T cell receptor beta chains below was sequenced from the same sample in a study of Ad26.COV2.S vaccination and SARS-CoV-2 variants. Profiled with immunoSEQ multiplex PCR; TCRdb holds only in-frame clones, not every one. The sample holds fewer than 400,000 clones, around 89% seen once. Treatment of the sample: 15 to 20 received Ad26.COV2.S at low or high dose, single or two shots; about 5 received placebo; per-sample allocation not given. Samples analyzed were those drawn on day 63 after the first vaccine or placebo injection. The sample here was peripheral blood, taken in a trial of Ad26.COV2.S vaccine versus placebo. These receptors were collected from a person between 18 and 65 years old who received the Ad26.COV2.S COVID-19 vaccine or a placebo.

The J gene is TRBJ1-1, the V gene TRBV7-9; 8 nucleotides line up with TRBD1. This CDR3 comprises 17 residues. With 5 bases clipped from V and 5 bases from J, the junction kept 16 bases outside the gene matches. Germline loops: CDR1 SEHNR, CDR2 FQNEAQ (reference sequence). The CDR3 loop is CASSHRVVVQGDTEAFF. The CDR3 region has the DNA TGTGCCAGCAGCCATCGGGTGGTGGTACAGGGGGATACTGAAGCTTTCTTT.

This chain links TRBV5-1 with TRBJ2-4; 7 bases align to TRBD1. Germline CDR1 SGHRS, CDR2 YFSETQ. V lost 4 bases and J lost 0; bases outside the gene matches: 4. The CDR3 length is 15 residues. The CDR3 spells CASSPRGTAKNIQYF. The CDR3 coding sequence is TGCGCCAGCAGCCCCAGGGGGACAGCCAAAAACATTCAGTACTTC.

V gene TRBV19 combines with J gene TRBJ1-1; unclear D gene. V was shortened by 8 bases and J by 3 bases, with 19 bases between the two germline ends. Per germline, CDR1 LNHDA and CDR2 SQIVND (reference sequence). This CDR3 has 15 residues. The CDR3 reads CASYPLGFRYTEAFF. CDR3 DNA sequence: TGTGCCAGTTACCCTTTAGGTTTTCGGTACACTGAAGCTTTCTTT.

The V call is TRBV3-1 (or the pseudogene TRBV3-2), the J call TRBJ1-4; D possibly corresponds to TRBD1 (6 bases). Germline V lookup: CDR1 LGHDT, CDR2 YNNKEL (reference sequence). CDR3 length: 15 amino acids. Trimming took off 5 bases at V and 7 bases at J, with 17 bases between the two ends. The CDR3 DNA sequence: TGTGCCAGCAGCGAGGGGGAGCAACTATCTGAAAAACTGTTTTTT. It codes for CASSEGEQLSEKLFF.

This chain links TRBV2 with TRBJ2-1; D is ambiguous. This CDR3 contains 13 residues. Per germline, CDR1 SNHLY and CDR2 FYNNEI. Trimming stripped 4 bases from V and 9 bases from J, with 13 bases between. The CDR3 sequence: CASSGNFGGEQFF. CDR3 in DNA: TGTGCCAGCAGTGGAAACTTCGGCGGTGAGCAGTTCTTC.

This clone was seen once. Germline is not matched at one junction end, which may reflect a read error. The gene calls are TRBV6-4 and TRBJ2-1; D gene ambiguous. The germline CDR1 and CDR2 sequences are MRHNA and SNTAGT. The CDR3 length is 13 residues. Here the CDR3 reads CASSEGSNNEQFF. In DNA, the CDR3 is TGTGCCAGCAGTGAGGGCTCCAACAATGAGCAGTTCTTC.

In this sample, this clone turned up a few times. The chain is built from TRBV6-4 and TRBJ1-5; a possible D gene is TRBD1 (5 bases). The CDR3 has 15 amino acids. Per germline, CDR1 MRHNA and CDR2 SNTAGT. V was cut by 6 bases and J by 3 bases, with 15 bases left in between. The CDR3 bases are TGTGCCAGCAGCCCGGGGGGTAACCCCAATCAGCCCCAGCATTTT. It encodes CASSPGGNPNQPQHF.

The chain carries TRBV20-1 and TRBJ2-3; D is ambiguous. The CDR3 consists of 13 residues. V dropped 3 bases and J dropped 0 bases, with 7 bases sitting between them. Per the germline V gene, CDR1 is DFQATT and CDR2 is SNEGSKA (reference sequence). The CDR3 nucleotides are TGCAGTGCTAGTCAGAGAAGCACAGATACGCAGTATTTT. This sequence encodes CSASQRSTDTQYF.

The V and J genes are TRBV20-1 and TRBJ2-7; D unresolved. The CDR3 is 11 amino acids. Trimming pared 4 bases from V and 3 bases from J, leaving 7 bases between. The germline gives CDR1 DFQATT, CDR2 SNEGSKA (reference sequence). The CDR3 bases are TGCAGTGCTAAACAAGACTACGAGCAGTACTTC. As protein: CSAKQDYEQYF.

The V and J genes are TRBV2 and TRBJ2-5, with 7 bases fitting TRBD1. V shed 3 bases, J shed 2 bases, and the junction held 0 bases outside the gene matches. This CDR3 is built from 13 residues. The germline gives CDR1 SNHLY, CDR2 FYNNEI. CDR3: CASSEGQQETQYF. DNA of the CDR3: TGTGCCAGCAGTGAGGGACAGCAAGAGACCCAGTACTTC.

The chain combines TRBV5-1 with TRBJ2-1, with TRBD1 matching 8 bases. CDR1 SGHRS and CDR2 YFSETQ come from the germline V gene. V lost 4 bases to trimming and J lost 3 bases; unmatched junction nucleotides: 6. The CDR3 spans 15 residues. CDR3 DNA: TGCGCCAGCAGCCCGACAGGGGAGTACTACAATGAGCAGTTCTTC. It codes for CASSPTGEYYNEQFF.

This chain connects TRBV19 to TRBJ1-5; D is possibly TRBD1 (6 bases). Trimming shortened V by 6 bases and J by 9 bases, and 27 bases separated the two germline ends. The CDR3 spans 17 residues. Germline loops: CDR1 LNHDA, CDR2 SQIVND (reference sequence). In DNA form, the CDR3 reads TGTGCCAGTAGAATCAGATCAAGCCCACAGGGTATCTGGCCCCAGCATTTT. Its translation is CASRIRSSPQGIWPQHF.

This sequence joins TRBV5-4 and TRBJ2-3; 12 bases are a match to TRBD2. Germline CDR1 SGHNT, CDR2 YYREEE (reference sequence). The ends lost 5 bases at V and 4 bases at J; junction bases unmatched: 8. The length of the CDR3 is 16 residues. Here the CDR3 reads CASSSGLAGLADTQYF. The CDR3 nucleotides read TGTGCCAGCAGTTCCGGACTAGCGGGATTGGCAGATACGCAGTATTTT.

This clone has just a few counts. DNA of the CDR3: TGTGCCAGCCAGTCGGACACTGAAGCTTTCTTT. It encodes CASQSDTEAFF. The chain joins TRBV28 to TRBJ1-1; D uncertain. The CDR3 is 11 amino acids. Germline CDR1 and CDR2: MDHEN and SYDVKM. Between the trimmed V and J ends, which lost 8 bases and 3 bases, there was a span of 7 bases.

V is TRBV4-1 and J is TRBJ2-1; 11 bases match TRBD2. The CDR3 is made up of 14 amino acids. CDR1 MGHRA and CDR2 YSYEKL come from the germline V gene. V shed 3 bases, J shed 8 bases, and the junction held 3 bases outside the gene matches. The CDR3 region is CASSHPLAGDEQFF. The CDR3 region has the DNA TGCGCCAGCAGCCACCCACTAGCGGGAGATGAGCAGTTCTTC.

The chain couples TRBV3-1 (or the pseudogene TRBV3-2) to TRBJ2-3, with D perhaps matching TRBD2 (6 bases). The CDR3 has 16 residues. Germline V gene sequence: CDR1 LGHDT, CDR2 YNNKEL (reference sequence). V lost 6 bases, J lost 0 bases, and 16 bases lay in between. CDR3 residues: CASSWGGLPSTDTQYF. In DNA, the CDR3 is TGTGCCAGCAGTTGGGGAGGACTTCCTAGCACAGATACGCAGTATTTT.

This chain joins TRBV7-9 and TRBJ1-4; 10 bases align to TRBD1. CDR1 and CDR2 (germline): SEHNR, FQNEAQ (reference sequence). V trimming: 4 bases; J trimming: 6 bases; junction bases outside the gene matches: 2. This CDR3 comprises 14 residues. The DNA for the CDR3 is TGTGCCAGCAGCTCCGGGACAGGGGATGAAAAACTGTTTTTT. It specifies CASSSGTGDEKLFF.

V usage is TRBV30 and J usage is TRBJ1-2; maybe TRBD1 (5 bases). The CDR3 has 15 amino acids. The V gene's germline CDR1 is GTSNPN and CDR2 SVGIG (reference sequence). Trimming removed 3 bases at V and 4 bases at J, with 18 bases between. The CDR3 reads CAWRNTDKGSYGYTF. The DNA of the CDR3 is TGTGCCTGGAGGAATACGGACAAAGGAAGCTATGGCTACACCTTC. The variable domain in full, completed from reference TRBV30 and TRBJ1-2, reads SQTIHQWPATLVQPVGSPLSLECTVEGTSNPNLYWYRQAAGRGLQLLFYSVGIGQISSEVPQNLSASRPQDRQFILSSKKLLLSDSGFYLCAWRNTDKGSYGYTFGSGTRLTVV.

The chain carries TRBV7-9 and TRBJ1-4; 7 bases are a match to TRBD1. The CDR3 sequence is 14 residues long. Trimming took 4 bases from V and 8 from J; bases not matched to a gene: 7. The V gene's germline CDR1 is SEHNR and CDR2 FQNEAQ (reference sequence). CDR3 loop: CASSYTGEREKLFF. In DNA form, the CDR3 reads TGTGCCAGCAGCTATACAGGGGAGCGGGAAAAACTGTTTTTT.

The CDR3 nucleotides read TGTGCCAGCAGCTCCCCAAACAGGGAGCAGTTCTTC. Encoded protein: CASSSPNREQFF. This chain connects TRBV5-4 to TRBJ2-1; D perhaps matches TRBD1 (5 bases). CDR3 length: 12 amino acids. Germline CDR1 reads SGHNT; CDR2 reads YYREEE (reference sequence). V shed 3 bases and J shed 10 bases, with 11 bases lying between them.

This chain links TRBV28 with TRBJ2-3; D remains ambiguous. The CDR3 consists of 12 residues. The ends were cut back, 4 bases at V and 8 bases at J, with 10 bases in the middle. CDR1 and CDR2 (germline): MDHEN, SYDVKM. The CDR3 DNA is TGTGCCAGCAGTTACCCAACCCGTACGCAGTATTTT. This gives the protein CASSYPTRTQYF.

The chain is built from TRBV24-1 and TRBJ2-3; unclear D gene. V was trimmed by 2 bases and J by 6 bases, leaving 8 bases between them. Germline CDR1 reads KGHDR; CDR2 reads SFDVKD. This CDR3 is 13 amino acids long. The CDR3 sequence: CATSDSFRDTQYF. Here the CDR3 DNA reads TGTGCCACCAGTGATTCGTTCAGGGATACGCAGTATTTT.